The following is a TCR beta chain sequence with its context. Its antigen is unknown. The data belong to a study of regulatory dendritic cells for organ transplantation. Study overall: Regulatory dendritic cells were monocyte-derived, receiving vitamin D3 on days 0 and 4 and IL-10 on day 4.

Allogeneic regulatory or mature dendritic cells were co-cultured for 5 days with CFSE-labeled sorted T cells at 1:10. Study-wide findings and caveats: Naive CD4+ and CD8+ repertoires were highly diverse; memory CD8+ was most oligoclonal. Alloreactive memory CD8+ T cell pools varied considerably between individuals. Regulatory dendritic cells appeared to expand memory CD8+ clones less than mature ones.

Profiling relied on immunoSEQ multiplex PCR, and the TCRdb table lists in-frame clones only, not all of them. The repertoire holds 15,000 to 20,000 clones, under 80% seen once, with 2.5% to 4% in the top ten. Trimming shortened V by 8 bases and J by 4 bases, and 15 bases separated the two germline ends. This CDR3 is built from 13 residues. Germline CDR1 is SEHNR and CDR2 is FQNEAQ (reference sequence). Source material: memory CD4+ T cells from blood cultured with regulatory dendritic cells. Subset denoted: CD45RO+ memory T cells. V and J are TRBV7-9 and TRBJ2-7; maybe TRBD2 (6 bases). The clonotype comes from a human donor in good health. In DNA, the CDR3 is TGTGCCAGCGGTCCAGGGAGGAGTTACGAGCAGTACTTC. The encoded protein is CASGPGRSYEQYF. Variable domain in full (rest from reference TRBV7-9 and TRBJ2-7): DTGVSQNPRHKITKRGQNVTFRCDPISEHNRLYWYRQTLGQGPEFLTYFQNEAQLEKSRLLSDRFSAERPKGSFSTLEIQRTEQGDSAMYLCASGPGRSYEQYFGPGTRLTVT.